Listed below are T cell receptor beta chains from one sample, sequenced in a study of CD8+CD57+ T cells in acquired aplastic anemia. TCRdb independently ran MiXCR on the reads; one entry per CDR3 protein. The sample shows some 150,000 distinct CDR3 sequences, 65% to 75% of them seen only once. Source material: sorted CD4+, CD8+, or CD8+CD57+ T cells (not recorded which) from PBMCs. Receptors originate from a human donor with aplastic anemia. Both conserved end residues are part of each CDR3. D genes are given only for firm matches. Clone size is given for some rows only: seen once, a few or many times, or a class if the clone is expanded.

size: -
V: TRBV29-1
J: TRBJ1-1
D: -
CDR3: CSGGQGWYTEAFF
DNA: TGCAGCGGAGGCCAGGGGTGGTACACTGAAGCTTTCTTT

size: few
V: TRBV7-3
J: TRBJ1-6
D: -
CDR3: CASSLESSFGSPLHF
DNA: TGTGCCAGCAGCTTAGAGAGCAGTTTTGGATCACCCCTCCACTTT

size: -
V: TRBV20-1
J: TRBJ2-3
D: TRBD2
CDR3: CSASSGGRAIDTQYF
DNA: TGCAGTGCTAGCAGTGGCGGGAGGGCAATAGATACGCAGTATTTT

size: -
V: TRBV5-1
J: TRBJ2-1
D: -
CDR3: CASSSYSTGINEQFF
DNA: TGCGCCAGCAGCTCATATTCGACGGGGATCAATGAGCAGTTCTTC

size: -
V: TRBV20-1
J: TRBJ2-3
D: -
CDR3: CSARDSSDGTDTQYF
DNA: TGCAGTGCTAGAGATAGCAGTGACGGGACAGATACGCAGTATTTT

size: -
V: TRBV5-1
J: TRBJ1-2
D: -
CDR3: CASSLVGVGGYTF
DNA: TGCGCCAGCAGCTTGGTCGGTGTAGGTGGCTACACCTTC

size: once
V: TRBV14
J: TRBJ2-1
D: TRBD1
CDR3: CASRGDRYNEQFF
DNA: TGTGCCAGCAGGGGGGACAGATACAATGAGCAGTTCTTC

size: once
V: TRBV11-2
J: TRBJ2-7
D: TRBD1
CDR3: CASTRGTGTYEQYF
DNA: TGTGCCTCGACGCGAGGGACAGGTACCTACGAGCAGTACTTC

size: -
V: TRBV9
J: TRBJ2-2
D: TRBD2
CDR3: CASSEGLAGEAGELFF
DNA: TGTGCCAGCAGCGAAGGACTAGCGGGGGAAGCCGGGGAGCTGTTTTTT

size: few
V: TRBV24-1
J: TRBJ2-7
D: -
CDR3: CATSQPGDDEQYF
DNA: TGTGCCACCAGTCAACCAGGGGACGACGAGCAGTACTTC

size: -
V: TRBV7-8
J: TRBJ2-7
D: -
CDR3: CASSLSVGNYEQYF
DNA: TGTGCCAGCAGCTTATCGGTCGGGAACTACGAGCAGTACTTC

size: -
V: TRBV29-1
J: TRBJ2-1
D: TRBD1
CDR3: CSVRTGTHNEQFF
DNA: TGCAGCGTTCGGACAGGGACCCACAATGAGCAGTTCTTC

size: once
V: TRBV19
J: TRBJ1-2
D: -
CDR3: CASSTLTWDGYTF
DNA: TGTGCCAGTAGTACCCTAACCTGGGATGGCTACACCTTC

size: few
V: TRBV7-8
J: TRBJ2-5
D: -
CDR3: CASSLESETQYF
DNA: TGTGCCAGCAGCTTAGAGTCAGAGACCCAGTACTTC

size: few
V: TRBV5-1
J: TRBJ2-7
D: -
CDR3: CASSLGSLDYEQYF
DNA: TGCGCCAGCAGCTTGGGGTCCCTGGATTACGAGCAGTACTTC

size: few
V: TRBV7-2
J: TRBJ1-2
D: -
CDR3: CASTVQRTNYGYTF
DNA: TGTGCCAGCACCGTACAGAGAACTAACTATGGCTACACCTTC